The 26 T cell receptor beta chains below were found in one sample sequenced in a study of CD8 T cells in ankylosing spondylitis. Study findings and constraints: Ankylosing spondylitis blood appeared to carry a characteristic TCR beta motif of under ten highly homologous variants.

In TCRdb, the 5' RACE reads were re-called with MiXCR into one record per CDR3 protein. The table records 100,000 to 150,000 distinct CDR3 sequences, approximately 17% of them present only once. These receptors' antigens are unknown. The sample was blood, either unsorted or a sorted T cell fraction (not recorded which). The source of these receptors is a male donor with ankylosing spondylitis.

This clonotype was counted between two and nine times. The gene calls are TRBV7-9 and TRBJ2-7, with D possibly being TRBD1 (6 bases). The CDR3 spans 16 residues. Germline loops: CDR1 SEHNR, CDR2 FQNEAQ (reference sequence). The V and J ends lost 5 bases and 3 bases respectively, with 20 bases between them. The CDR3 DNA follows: TGTGCCAGCAGCCCACGACAGGAACCCCGCTTCTACGAGCAGTACTTC. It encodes CASSPRQEPRFYEQYF.

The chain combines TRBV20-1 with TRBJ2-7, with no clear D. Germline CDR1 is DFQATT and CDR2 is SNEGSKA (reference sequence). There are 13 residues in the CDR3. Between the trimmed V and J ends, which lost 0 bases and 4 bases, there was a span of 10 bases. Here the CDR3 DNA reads TGCAGTGCTAGAGACGACTTGCGGTACGAGCAGTACTTC. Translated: CSARDDLRYEQYF.

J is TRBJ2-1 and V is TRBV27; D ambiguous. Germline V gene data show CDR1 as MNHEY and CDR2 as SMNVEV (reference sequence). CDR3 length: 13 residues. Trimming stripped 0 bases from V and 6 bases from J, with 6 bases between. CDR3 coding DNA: TGTGCCAGCAGTTTATCGGCTAGCAATGAGCAGTTCTTC. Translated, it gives CASSLSASNEQFF.

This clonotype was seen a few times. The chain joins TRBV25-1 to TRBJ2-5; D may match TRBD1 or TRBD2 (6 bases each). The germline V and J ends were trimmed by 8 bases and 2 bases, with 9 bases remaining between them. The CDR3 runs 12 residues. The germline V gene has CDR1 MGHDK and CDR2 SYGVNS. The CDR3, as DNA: TGTGCCAGCGGGGGGCTGCAAGAGACCCAGTACTTC. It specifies CASGGLQETQYF. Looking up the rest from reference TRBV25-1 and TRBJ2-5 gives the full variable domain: EADIYQTPRYLVIGTGKKITLECSQTMGHDKMYWYQQDPGMELHLIHYSYGVNSTEKGDLSSESTVSRIRTEHFPLTLESARPSHTSQYLCASGGLQETQYFGPGTRLLVL.

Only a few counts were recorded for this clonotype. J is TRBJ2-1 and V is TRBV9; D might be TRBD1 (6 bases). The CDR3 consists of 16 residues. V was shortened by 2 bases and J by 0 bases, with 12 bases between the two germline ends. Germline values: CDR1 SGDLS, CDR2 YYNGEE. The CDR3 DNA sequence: TGTGCCAGCAGCGTTATGGGGACAAGCTCCTACAATGAGCAGTTCTTC. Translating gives CASSVMGTSSYNEQFF.

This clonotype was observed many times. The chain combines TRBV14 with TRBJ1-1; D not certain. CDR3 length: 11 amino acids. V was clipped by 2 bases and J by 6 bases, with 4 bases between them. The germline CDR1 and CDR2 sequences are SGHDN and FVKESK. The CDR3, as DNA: TGTGCCAGCAGCCAATCAGCTGAAGCTTTCTTT. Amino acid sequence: CASSQSAEAFF.

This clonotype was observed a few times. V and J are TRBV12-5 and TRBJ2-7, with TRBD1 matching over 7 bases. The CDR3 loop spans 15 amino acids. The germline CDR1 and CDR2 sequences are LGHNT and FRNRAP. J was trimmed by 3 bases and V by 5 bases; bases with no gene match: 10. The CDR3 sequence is CASGLPGQVNYEQYF. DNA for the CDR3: TGTGCTAGTGGTCTTCCCGGACAGGTAAACTACGAGCAGTACTTC.

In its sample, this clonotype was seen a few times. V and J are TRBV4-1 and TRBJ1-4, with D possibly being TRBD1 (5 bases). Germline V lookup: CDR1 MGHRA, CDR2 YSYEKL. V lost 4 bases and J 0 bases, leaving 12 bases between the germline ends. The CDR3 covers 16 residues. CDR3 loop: CASSPSRGPTNEKLFF. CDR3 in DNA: TGCGCCAGCAGCCCCTCCCGGGGACCAACTAATGAAAAACTGTTTTTT.

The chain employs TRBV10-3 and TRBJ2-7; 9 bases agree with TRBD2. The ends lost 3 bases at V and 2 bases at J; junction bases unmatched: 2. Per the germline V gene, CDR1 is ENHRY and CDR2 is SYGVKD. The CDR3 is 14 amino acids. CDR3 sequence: CAISESSGAYEQYF. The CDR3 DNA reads TGTGCCATCAGTGAATCTAGCGGGGCCTACGAGCAGTACTTC.

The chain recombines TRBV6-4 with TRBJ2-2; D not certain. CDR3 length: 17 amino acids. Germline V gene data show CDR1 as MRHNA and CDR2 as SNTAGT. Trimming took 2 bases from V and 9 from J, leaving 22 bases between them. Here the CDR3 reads CASSDDLSLGRPRELFF. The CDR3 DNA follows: TGTGCCAGCAGTGACGATTTAAGCCTAGGTCGCCCCAGGGAGCTGTTTTTT.

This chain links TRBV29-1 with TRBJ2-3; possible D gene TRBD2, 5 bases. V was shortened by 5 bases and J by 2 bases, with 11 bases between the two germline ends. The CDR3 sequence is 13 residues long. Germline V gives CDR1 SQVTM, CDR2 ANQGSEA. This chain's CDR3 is CSVPAEATDTQYF. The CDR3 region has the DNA TGCAGCGTTCCAGCGGAGGCCACAGATACGCAGTATTTT.

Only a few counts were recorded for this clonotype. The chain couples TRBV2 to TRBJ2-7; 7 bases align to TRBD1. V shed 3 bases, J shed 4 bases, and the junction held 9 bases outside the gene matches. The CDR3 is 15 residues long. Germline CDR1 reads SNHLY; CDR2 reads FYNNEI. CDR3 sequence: CASSDIPGGKYEQYF. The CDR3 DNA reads TGTGCCAGCAGTGATATTCCAGGGGGAAAATACGAGCAGTACTTC.

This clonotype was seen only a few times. CDR3: CASSSPLWPSEKLFF. CDR3 DNA sequence: TGTGCCAGCAGCTCCCCTCTATGGCCCAGTGAAAAACTGTTTTTT. V gene TRBV7-9 combines with J gene TRBJ1-4; unclear D gene. This CDR3 comprises 15 residues. CDR1 SEHNR and CDR2 FQNEAQ come from the germline V gene (reference sequence). The V and J ends lost 4 bases and 7 bases respectively, with 16 bases between them.

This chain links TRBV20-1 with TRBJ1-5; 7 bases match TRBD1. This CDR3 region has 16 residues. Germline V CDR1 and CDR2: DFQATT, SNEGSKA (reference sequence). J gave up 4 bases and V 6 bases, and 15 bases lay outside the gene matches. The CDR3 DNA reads TGCAGTGCCGAGAGCGACGACAGGGCTGGGAATCAGCCCCAGCATTTT. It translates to CSAESDDRAGNQPQHF.

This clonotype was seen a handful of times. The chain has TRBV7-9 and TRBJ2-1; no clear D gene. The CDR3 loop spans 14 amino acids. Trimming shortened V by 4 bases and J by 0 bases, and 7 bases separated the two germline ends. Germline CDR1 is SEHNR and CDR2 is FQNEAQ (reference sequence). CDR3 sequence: CASSSESSYNEQFF. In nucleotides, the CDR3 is TGTGCCAGCAGCTCCGAATCCTCCTACAATGAGCAGTTCTTC.

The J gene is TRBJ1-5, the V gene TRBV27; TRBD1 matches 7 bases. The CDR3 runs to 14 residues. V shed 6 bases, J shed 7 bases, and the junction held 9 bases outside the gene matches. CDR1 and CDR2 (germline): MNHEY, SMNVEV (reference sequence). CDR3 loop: CASSLQGGGQPQHF. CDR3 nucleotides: TGTGCCAGCAGCCTTCAGGGGGGAGGCCAGCCCCAGCATTTT.

This CDR3 is CAISEVQGGYGYTF. The CDR3 DNA sequence: TGTGCCATCAGTGAGGTGCAGGGAGGATATGGCTACACCTTC. The chain uses TRBV10-3 and TRBJ1-2; D possibly corresponds to TRBD1 (5 bases). Trimming cost V 2 bases and J 5 bases, with 12 bases left between them. The CDR3 extends over 14 amino acids. Germline CDR1 is ENHRY and CDR2 is SYGVKD.

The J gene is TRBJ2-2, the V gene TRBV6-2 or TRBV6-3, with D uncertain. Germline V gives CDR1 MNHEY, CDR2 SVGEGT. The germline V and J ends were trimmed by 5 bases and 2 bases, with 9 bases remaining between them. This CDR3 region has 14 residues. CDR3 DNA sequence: TGTGCCAGCAGTGAGCGATCCAACACCGGGGAGCTGTTTTTT. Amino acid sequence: CASSERSNTGELFF.

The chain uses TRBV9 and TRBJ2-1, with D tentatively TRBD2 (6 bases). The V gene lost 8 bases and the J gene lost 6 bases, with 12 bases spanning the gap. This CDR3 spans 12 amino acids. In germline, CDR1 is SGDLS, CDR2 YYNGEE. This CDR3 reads CARRELANEQFF. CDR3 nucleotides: TGTGCCAGAAGGGAACTAGCCAATGAGCAGTTCTTC.

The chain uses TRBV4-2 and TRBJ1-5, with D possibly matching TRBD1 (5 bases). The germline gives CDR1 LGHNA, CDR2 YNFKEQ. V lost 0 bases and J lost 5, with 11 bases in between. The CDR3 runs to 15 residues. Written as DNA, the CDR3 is TGTGCCAGCAGCCAAGAGCGGGGACCCTATCAGCCCCAGCATTTT. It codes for CASSQERGPYQPQHF.

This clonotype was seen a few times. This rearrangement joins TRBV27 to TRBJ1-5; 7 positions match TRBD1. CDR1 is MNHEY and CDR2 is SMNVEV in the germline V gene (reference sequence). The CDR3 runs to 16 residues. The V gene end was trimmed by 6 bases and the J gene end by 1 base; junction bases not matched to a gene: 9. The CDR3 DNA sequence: TGTGCCAGCAGGCCAGGGGGGACAAACAGCAATCAGCCCCAGCATTTT. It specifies CASRPGGTNSNQPQHF.

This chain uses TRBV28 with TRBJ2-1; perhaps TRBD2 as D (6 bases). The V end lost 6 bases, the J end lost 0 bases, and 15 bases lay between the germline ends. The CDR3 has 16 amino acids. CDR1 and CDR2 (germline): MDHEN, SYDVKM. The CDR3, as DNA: TGTGCCAGCAGCCGAAACCTAGCGTTCTCCTACAATGAGCAGTTCTTC. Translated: CASSRNLAFSYNEQFF.

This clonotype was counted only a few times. In DNA form, the CDR3 reads TGTGCCAGCAAGTTACTGGGGGGACAGGGACCAGAGACCCAGTACTTC. It translates to CASKLLGGQGPETQYF. The genes are TRBV2 and TRBJ2-5; TRBD1 matches 9 bases. V dropped 7 bases and J dropped 4; count of bases not matched to a gene: 13. The CDR3 length is 16 residues. Germline CDR1 and CDR2: SNHLY and FYNNEI.

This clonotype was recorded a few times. CDR3 nucleotides: TGCAGCGTTGGGGGAGGAGCAGGGGCCAACGTCCTGACTTTC. This translates into CSVGGGAGANVLTF. The genes are TRBV29-1 and TRBJ2-6, with D perhaps matching TRBD2 (6 bases). Germline values: CDR1 SQVTM, CDR2 ANQGSEA. This CDR3 contains 14 residues. The V gene lost 4 bases and the J gene lost 4 bases, with 11 bases spanning the gap.

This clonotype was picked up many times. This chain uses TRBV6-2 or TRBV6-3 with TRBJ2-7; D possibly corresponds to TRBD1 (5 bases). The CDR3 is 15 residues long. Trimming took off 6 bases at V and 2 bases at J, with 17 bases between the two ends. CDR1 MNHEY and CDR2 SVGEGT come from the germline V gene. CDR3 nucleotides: TGTGCCAGCAGCCCCGAAACGGACATCACCTACGAGCAGTACTTC. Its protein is CASSPETDITYEQYF.

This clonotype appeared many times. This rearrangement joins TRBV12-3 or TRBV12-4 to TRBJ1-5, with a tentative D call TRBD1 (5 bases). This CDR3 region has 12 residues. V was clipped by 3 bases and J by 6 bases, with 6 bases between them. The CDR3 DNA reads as TGTGCCAGCAGTTTCGGGGGTCAGCCCCAGCATTTT. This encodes CASSFGGQPQHF.